The clone carrying this TCR beta chain was counted a few times. The antigen remains unidentified. CDR3 length: 12 amino acids. Germline values: CDR1 SGHRS, CDR2 YFSETQ. V was trimmed by 4 bases and J by 6 bases, leaving 11 bases between them. Each HIV-infected participant was given treatment in the United States. A v3.0 immunoSEQ assay was performed at survey level. The target of sequencing was about 35,000-50,000 T-cell genomes per sample. Repertoires were generated with immunoSEQ multiplex PCR, while TCRdb's copy carries only in-frame clones and drops some. Here the sample spans about 20,000 clones, over 75% being singletons. The record originates from a study of long-term antiretroviral therapy in people with HIV. Study findings and constraints: At every time point, clones expanded before ART dominated the repertoire. Dating from about 2004 to 2017, the blood was possibly obtained under older ART regimens.

This receptor was taken from a woman between 25 and 40 years old with HIV. V usage is TRBV5-1 and J usage is TRBJ2-7, with D possibly being TRBD1 (6 bases). Sequenced here: unsorted PBMCs, sampled about 4.5 years before starting antiretroviral therapy. CDR3 residues: CASSTRTAEQYF. CDR3 sequence (DNA): TGCGCCAGCAGCACCAGGACAGCCGAGCAGTACTTC.